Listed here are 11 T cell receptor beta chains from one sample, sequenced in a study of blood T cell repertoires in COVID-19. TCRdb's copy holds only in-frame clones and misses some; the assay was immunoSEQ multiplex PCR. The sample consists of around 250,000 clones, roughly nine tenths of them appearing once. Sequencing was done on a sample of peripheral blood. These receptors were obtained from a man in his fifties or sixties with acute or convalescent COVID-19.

CDR3 bases: TGCAGCGGCAAATCCCCTAGCGGGAGTTCCTACAATGAGCAGTTCTTC. Protein sequence: CSGKSPSGSSYNEQFF. V gene TRBV29-1 combines with J gene TRBJ2-1, with TRBD2 identical over 10 bases. V was clipped by 7 bases and J by 1 base; unmatched bases: 10. Germline lookup yields CDR1 SQVTM and CDR2 ANQGSEA. The CDR3 runs to 16 residues.

CDR3 in amino acids: CASSYRGGPGNTIYF. The CDR3 DNA reads as TGTGCCAGCAGTTATAGGGGGGGGCCTGGAAACACCATATATTTT. The chain joins TRBV6-5 to TRBJ1-3; D might be TRBD1 (6 bases). V shed 3 bases and J shed 2 bases, with 11 bases lying between them. The CDR3 is 15 amino acids. Germline loops: CDR1 MNHEY, CDR2 SVGAGI.

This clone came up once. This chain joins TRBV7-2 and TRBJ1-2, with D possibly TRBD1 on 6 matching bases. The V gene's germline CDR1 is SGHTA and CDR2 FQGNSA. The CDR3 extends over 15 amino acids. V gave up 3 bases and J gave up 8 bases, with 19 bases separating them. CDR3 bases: TGTGCCAGCAGCTTCCTCCTAGGGGGTACTGAGGGCTACACCTTC. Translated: CASSFLLGGTEGYTF. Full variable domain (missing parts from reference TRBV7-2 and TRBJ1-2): GAGVSQSPSNKVTEKGKDVELRCDPISGHTALYWYRQSLGQGLEFLIYFQGNSAPDKSGLPSDRFSAERTGGSVSTLTIQRTQQEDSAVYLCASSFLLGGTEGYTFGSGTRLTVV.

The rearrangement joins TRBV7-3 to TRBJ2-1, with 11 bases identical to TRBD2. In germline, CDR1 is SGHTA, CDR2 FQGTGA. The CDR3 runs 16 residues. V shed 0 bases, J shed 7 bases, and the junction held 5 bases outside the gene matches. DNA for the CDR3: TGTGCCAGCAGCTTAACTAGCGGGAGGGCCGGAAATGAGCAGTTCTTC. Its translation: CASSLTSGRAGNEQFF.

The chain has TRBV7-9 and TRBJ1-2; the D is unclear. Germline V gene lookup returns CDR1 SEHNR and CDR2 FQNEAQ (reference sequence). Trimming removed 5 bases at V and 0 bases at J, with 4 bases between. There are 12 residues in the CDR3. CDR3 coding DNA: TGTGCCAGCAGCCACTCTAACTATGGCTACACCTTC. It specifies CASSHSNYGYTF.

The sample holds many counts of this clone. The CDR3 DNA reads TGTGCCAGCAGCCTCGCCAGGAATGAGCAGTTCTTC. It encodes CASSLARNEQFF. This chain connects TRBV4-2 to TRBJ2-1; D ambiguous. The CDR3 has 12 residues. Germline-derived CDR1 and CDR2 are LGHNA and YNFKEQ. Trimming took 4 bases from V and 7 from J, leaving 8 bases between them.

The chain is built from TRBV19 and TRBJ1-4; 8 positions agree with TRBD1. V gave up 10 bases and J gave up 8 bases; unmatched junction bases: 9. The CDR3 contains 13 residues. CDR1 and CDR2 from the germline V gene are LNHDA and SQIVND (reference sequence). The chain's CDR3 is CATIGQGREKLFF. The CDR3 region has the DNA TGTGCCACCATCGGACAGGGAAGGGAAAAACTGTTTTTT.

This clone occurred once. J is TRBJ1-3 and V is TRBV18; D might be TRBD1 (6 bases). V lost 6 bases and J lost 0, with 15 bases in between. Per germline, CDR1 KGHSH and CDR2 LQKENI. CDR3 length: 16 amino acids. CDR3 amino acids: CASSPRQDISGNTIYF. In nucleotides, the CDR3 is TGTGCCAGCTCCCCCAGACAGGACATCTCTGGAAACACCATATATTTT.

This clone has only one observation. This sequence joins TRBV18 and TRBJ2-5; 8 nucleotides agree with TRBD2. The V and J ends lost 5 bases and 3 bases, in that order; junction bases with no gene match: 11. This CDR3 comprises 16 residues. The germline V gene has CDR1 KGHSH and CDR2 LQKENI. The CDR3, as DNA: TGTGCCAGCTCATTCAACCGTCCGGGAGGGGAAGAGACCCAGTACTTC. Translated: CASSFNRPGGEETQYF.

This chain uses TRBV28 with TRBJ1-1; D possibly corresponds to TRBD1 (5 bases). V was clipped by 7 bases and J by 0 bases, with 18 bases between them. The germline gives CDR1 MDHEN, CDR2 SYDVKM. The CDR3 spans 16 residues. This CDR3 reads CASTRPGLLMNTEAFF. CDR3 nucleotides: TGTGCCAGCACCCGCCCGGGACTTTTGATGAACACTGAAGCTTTCTTT.

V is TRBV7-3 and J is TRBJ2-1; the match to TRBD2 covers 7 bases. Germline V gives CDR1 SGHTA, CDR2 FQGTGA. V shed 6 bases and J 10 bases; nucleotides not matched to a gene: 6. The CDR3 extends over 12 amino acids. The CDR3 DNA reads TGTGCCAGCAGTTCACCGGGACTAGAGCAGTTCTTC. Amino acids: CASSSPGLEQFF.